This T cell receptor beta chain was documented in a study of cytomegalovirus exposure and HLA in healthy donors. At the level of the study: The 120 validation repertoires, a later analysis reported, used the same platform as the approximately 630 first-cohort repertoires.

Study-level results: First-cohort TCR clusters were later found to tend to co-occur in the 90 to 150 validation repertoires. The study found most TCR sequences rare, yet found some public TCRs in many donors.

The germline gives CDR1 LGHNA, CDR2 YNFKEQ. J was trimmed by 4 bases and V by 3 bases; bases with no gene match: 10. The CDR3 loop spans 17 amino acids. This clone is a singleton in its sample. Antigen unknown. Clones were sequenced by immunoSEQ multiplex PCR, and TCRdb holds only the in-frame ones, with some missing. This repertoire shows roughly 98,000 clones, around 85% found once; its top ten account for roughly 3.9%. Material for sequencing was PBMCs. The chain employs TRBV4-2 and TRBJ1-2; 11 bases align to TRBD1. The TCR comes from a young woman in good health and CMV-seronegative. The CDR3 protein is CASSQFTGQGASYGYTF. The CDR3 DNA follows: TGTGCCAGCAGCCAGTTCACCGGACAGGGGGCCAGCTATGGCTACACCTTC.